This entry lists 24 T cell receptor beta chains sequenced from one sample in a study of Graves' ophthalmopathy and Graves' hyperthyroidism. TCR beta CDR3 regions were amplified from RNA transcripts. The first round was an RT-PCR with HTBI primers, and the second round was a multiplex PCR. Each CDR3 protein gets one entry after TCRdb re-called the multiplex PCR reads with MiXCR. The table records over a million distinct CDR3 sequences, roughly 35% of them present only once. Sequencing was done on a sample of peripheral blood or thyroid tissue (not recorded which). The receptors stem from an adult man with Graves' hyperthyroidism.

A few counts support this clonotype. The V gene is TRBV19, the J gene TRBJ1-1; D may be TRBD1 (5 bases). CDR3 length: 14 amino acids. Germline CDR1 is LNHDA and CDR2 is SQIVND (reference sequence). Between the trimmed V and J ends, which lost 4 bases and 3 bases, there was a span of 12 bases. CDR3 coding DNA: TGTGCCAGTAGTACACGGGGGACCCACACTGAAGCTTTCTTT. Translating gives CASSTRGTHTEAFF.

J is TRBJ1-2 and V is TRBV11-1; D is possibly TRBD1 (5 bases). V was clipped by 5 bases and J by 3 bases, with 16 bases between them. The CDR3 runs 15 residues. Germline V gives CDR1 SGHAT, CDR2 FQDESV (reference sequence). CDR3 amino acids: CASSQEQGLDYGYTF. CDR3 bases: TGTGCCAGCAGCCAAGAGCAGGGACTCGACTATGGCTACACCTTC.

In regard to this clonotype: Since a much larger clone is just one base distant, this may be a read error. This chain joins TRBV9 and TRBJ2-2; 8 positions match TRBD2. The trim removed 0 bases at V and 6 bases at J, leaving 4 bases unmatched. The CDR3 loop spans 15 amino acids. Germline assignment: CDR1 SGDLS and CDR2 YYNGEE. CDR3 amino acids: CASSVGTSFSGELFF. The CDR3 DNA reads TGTGCCAGCAGCGTAGGGACTAGCTTCTCCGGGGAGCTGTTTTTT.

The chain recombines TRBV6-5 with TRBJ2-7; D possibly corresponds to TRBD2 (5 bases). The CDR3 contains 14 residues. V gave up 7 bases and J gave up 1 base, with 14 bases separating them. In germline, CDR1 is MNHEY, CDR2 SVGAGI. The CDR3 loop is CASKEEVNSYEQYF. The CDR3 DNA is TGTGCCAGCAAAGAGGAGGTGAATTCCTACGAGCAGTACTTC.

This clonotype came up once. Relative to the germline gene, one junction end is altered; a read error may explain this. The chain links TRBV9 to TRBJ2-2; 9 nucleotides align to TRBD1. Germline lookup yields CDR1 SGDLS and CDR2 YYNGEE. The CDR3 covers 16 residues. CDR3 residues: CASSVTGGVNTGKLFF. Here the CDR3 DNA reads TGTGCCAGCAGCGTTACAGGGGGCGTGAACACCGGGAAGCTGTTTTTT.

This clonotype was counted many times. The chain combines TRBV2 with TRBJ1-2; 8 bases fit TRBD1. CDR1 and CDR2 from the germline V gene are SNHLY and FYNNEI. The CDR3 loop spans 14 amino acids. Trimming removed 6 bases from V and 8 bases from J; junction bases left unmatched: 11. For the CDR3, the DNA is TGTGCCAGCAGACCTGACAGGGGACTTATCGGCTACACCTTC. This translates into CASRPDRGLIGYTF.

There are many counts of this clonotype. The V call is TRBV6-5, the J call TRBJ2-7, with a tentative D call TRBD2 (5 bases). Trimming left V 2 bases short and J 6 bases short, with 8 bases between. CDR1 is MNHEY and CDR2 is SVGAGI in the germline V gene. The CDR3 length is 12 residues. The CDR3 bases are TGTGCCAGCAGTTACGAACGGGGCGAGCAGTACTTC. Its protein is CASSYERGEQYF.

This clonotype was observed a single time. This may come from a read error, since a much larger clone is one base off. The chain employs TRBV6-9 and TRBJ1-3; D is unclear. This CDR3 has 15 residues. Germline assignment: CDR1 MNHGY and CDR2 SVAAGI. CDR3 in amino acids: CAGSHANSSGNTIYF. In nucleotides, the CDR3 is TGTGCCGGCAGTCATGCCAATAGCTCTGGAAACACCATATATTTT.

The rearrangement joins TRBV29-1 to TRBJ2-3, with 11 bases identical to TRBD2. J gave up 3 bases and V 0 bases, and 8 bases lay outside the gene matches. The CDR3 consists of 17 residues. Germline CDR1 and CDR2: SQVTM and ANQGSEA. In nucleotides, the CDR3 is TGCAGCGTTGAAGAATCTGTGCTAGCGGGAGGTACAGATACGCAGTATTTT. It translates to CSVEESVLAGGTDTQYF.

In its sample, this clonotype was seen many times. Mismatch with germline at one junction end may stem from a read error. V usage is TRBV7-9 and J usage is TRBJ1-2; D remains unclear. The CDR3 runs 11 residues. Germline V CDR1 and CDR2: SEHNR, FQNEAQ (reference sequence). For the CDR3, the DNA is TGTGCCAGCAGCTTAGGTTTATTGGTCAGCTTC. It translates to CASSLGLLVSF.

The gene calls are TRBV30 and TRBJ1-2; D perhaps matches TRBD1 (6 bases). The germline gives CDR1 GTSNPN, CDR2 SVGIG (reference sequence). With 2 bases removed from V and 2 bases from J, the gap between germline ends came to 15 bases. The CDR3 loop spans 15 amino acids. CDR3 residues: CAWSTRWGPNYGYTF. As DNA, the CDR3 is TGTGCCTGGAGTACTCGATGGGGGCCGAACTATGGCTACACCTTC.

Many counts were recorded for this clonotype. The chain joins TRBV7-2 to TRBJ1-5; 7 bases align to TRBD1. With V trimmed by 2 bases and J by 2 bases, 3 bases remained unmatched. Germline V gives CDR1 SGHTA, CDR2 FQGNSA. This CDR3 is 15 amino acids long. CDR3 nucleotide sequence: TGTGCCAGCAGCTTAAAGGGGGCGGGCAATCAGCCCCAGCATTTT. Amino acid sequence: CASSLKGAGNQPQHF.

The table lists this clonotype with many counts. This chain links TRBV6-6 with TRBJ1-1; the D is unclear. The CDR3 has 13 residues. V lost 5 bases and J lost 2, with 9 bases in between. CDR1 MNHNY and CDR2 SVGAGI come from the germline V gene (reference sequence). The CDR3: CASSTKVNTEAFF. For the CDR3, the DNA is TGTGCCAGCAGTACCAAGGTAAACACTGAAGCTTTCTTT.

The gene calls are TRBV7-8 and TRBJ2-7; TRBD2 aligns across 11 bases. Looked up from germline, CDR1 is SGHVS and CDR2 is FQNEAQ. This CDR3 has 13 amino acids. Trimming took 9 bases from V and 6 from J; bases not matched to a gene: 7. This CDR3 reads CASRLAGRGEQYF. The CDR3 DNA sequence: TGTGCCAGTAGACTAGCGGGACGCGGCGAGCAGTACTTC.

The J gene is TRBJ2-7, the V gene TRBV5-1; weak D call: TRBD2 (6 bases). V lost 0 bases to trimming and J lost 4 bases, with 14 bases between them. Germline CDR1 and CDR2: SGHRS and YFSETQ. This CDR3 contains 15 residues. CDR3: CASSLGIGGKYEQYF. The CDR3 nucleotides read TGCGCCAGCAGCTTGGGCATCGGAGGGAAGTACGAGCAGTACTTC.

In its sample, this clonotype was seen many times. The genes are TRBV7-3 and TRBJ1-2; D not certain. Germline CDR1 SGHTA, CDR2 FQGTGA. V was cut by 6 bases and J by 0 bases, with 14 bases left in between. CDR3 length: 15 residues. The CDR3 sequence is CASRIRAGANYGYTF. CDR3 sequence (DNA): TGTGCCAGCAGGATTCGGGCAGGAGCTAACTATGGCTACACCTTC.

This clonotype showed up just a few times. CDR3 sequence: CASSLYGTAGELFF. The DNA for the CDR3 is TGTGCCAGCAGTTTATATGGGACGGCCGGGGAGCTGTTTTTT. V gene TRBV28 combines with J gene TRBJ2-2; either TRBD1 or TRBD2 may supply D (5 bases each). The ends were cut back, 1 base at V and 6 bases at J, with 9 bases in the middle. The germline V gene encodes CDR1 MDHEN and CDR2 SYDVKM. The CDR3 is 14 amino acids.

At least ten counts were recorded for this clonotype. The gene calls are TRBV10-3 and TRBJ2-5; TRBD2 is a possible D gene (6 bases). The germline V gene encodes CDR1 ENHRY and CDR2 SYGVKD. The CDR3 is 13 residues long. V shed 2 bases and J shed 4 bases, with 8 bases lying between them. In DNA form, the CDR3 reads TGTGCCATCAGTGAGCGGGAGCGAGAGACCCAGTACTTC. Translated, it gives CAISERERETQYF.

CDR3: CASSFGSFSNQPQHF. The CDR3 DNA follows: TGTGCCAGCAGTTTCGGAAGTTTTAGCAATCAGCCCCAGCATTTT. The chain employs TRBV12-3 or TRBV12-4 and TRBJ1-5; D uncertain. This CDR3 has 15 residues. V lost 3 bases and J lost 0, with 9 bases in between.

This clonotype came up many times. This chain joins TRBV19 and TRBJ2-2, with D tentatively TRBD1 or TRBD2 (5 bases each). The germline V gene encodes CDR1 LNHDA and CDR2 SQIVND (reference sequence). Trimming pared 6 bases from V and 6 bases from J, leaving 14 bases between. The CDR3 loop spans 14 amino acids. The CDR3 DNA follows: TGTGCCAGTAGGCCCAGAGGGGTCGCCGGGGAGCTGTTTTTT. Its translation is CASRPRGVAGELFF.

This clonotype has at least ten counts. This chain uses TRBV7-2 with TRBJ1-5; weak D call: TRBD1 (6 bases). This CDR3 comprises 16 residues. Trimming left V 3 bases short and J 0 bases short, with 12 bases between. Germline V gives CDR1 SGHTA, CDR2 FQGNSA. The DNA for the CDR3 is TGTGCCAGCAGCTTCCTCGGACAGCATAGCAATCAGCCCCAGCATTTT. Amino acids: CASSFLGQHSNQPQHF.

The CDR3 is CASSGIGTGAYGYTF. CDR3 nucleotides: TGTGCCAGCAGTGGAATCGGGACAGGGGCCTATGGCTACACCTTC. The genes are TRBV2 and TRBJ1-2; TRBD1 aligns across 10 bases. The trim removed 4 bases at V and 4 bases at J, leaving 6 bases unmatched. This CDR3 comprises 15 residues. Germline CDR1 is SNHLY and CDR2 is FYNNEI.

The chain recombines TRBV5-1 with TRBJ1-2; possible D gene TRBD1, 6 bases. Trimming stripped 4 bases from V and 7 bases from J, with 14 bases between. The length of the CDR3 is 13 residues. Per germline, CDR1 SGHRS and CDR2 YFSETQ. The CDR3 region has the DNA TGCGCCAGCAGCCATCCAGGGGAGGGTGGCTACACCTTC. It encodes CASSHPGEGGYTF.

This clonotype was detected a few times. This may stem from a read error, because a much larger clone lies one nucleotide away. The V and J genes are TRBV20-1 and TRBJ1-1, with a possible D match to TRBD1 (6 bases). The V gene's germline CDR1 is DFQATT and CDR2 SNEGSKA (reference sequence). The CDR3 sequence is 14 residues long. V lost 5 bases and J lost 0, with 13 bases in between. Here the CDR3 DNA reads TGCAGTGCTCGCCTAAGGGGGTTGAACACTGAAGCTTTCTTT. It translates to CSARLRGLNTEAFF.